Reported below is one TCR beta chain. Its binding antigen is unknown. A read error may account for a junction end that differs from germline. The donors were patients who had localized lung adenocarcinoma, which is a subtype of non-small cell lung cancer. Samples were obtained from the centers of localized lung adenocarcinomas. CD8+ T cells from tumor tissue were profiled separately from CD4+ T cells for TCR repertoire analysis. Receptor libraries were prepared by PCR. Instrument on record: HiSeq X Ten. TCRdb reworked the public reads: Q25 trimming with fastp, MiXCR clone assembly, productive beta chains retained. One record per CDR3 amino acid sequence lists the most common genes and DNA. In this sample the table shows tens of thousands of distinct CDR3 sequences, 45% to 50% of which occur a single time. Jointly, the top ten make up 48% of the sample. CDR3 length: 15 amino acids, cysteine to phenylalanine. Only CDR3 DNA remains: 45 bases, in frame from the first base. CDR1 and CDR2, per the germline V gene, are MNHNS and SASEGT.

The data originate from a study of CD4 and CD8 cells across lung adenocarcinoma regions (dated by TCRdb to the late 2010s). Turning to the overall study: Intratumor heterogeneity of the T cell receptor repertoire was examined by comparing tumor centers with tumor margins.

The chain joins TRBV6-1 to TRBJ2-4, with the D gene call left open. Sequencing input: CD8+ T cells from the center of a lung tumor. The cell subset or site label of this sample denotes: tumor center region. This TCR was sampled from a male donor with lung adenocarcinoma. The CD4 and CD8 labels of this study may be unreliable. The CDR3 here reads CASSEGSGAGDMQYF. The nucleotides read TGTGCCAGCAGTGAAGGGTCAGGAGCCGGAGACATGCAGTACTTT.